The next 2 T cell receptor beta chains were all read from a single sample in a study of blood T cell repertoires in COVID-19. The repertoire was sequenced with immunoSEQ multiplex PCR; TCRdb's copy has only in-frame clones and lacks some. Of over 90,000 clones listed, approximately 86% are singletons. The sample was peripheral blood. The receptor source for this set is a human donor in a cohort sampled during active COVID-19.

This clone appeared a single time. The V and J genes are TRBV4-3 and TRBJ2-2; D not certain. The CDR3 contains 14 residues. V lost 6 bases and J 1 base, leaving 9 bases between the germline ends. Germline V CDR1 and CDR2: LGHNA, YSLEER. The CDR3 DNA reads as TGCGCCAGCAGGAGTAGTGTGAACACCGGGGAGCTGTTTTTT. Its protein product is CASRSSVNTGELFF.

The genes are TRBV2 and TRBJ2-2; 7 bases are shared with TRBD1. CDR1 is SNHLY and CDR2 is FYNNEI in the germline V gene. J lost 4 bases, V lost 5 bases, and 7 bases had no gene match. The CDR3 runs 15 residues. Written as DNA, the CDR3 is TGTGCCAGCAGTCTAGAGGCAGGGGGCACCGGGGAGCTGTTTTTT. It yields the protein CASSLEAGGTGELFF.